The clone carrying this T cell receptor beta chain was counted at least ten times. Its specificity is unknown. The length of the CDR3 is 16 residues. V gave up 0 bases and J gave up 0 bases, with 9 bases separating them. The germline CDR1 and CDR2 sequences are SGDLS and YYNGEE. The data were taken from a study of CD8 T cells in ankylosing spondylitis. Study results and limitations: The study looked at matched synovial fluid samples from ankylosing spondylitis patients. Disease-linked clones were reported to be significantly enriched there. Both synovial fluid and blood in reactive arthritis had previously been reported to carry some motif variants.

TCRdb reprocessed the 5' RACE reads with MiXCR, giving one entry per CDR3 protein. This table holds around 40,000 distinct CDR3 sequences, less than 3% found once. The J gene is TRBJ2-2, the V gene TRBV9, with D possibly being TRBD1 (5 bases). The sequence derives from a male donor with ankylosing spondylitis or in good health (not recorded which). Sequences were obtained from blood, either unsorted or a sorted T cell fraction (not recorded which). In DNA form, the CDR3 reads TGTGCCAGCAGCGTAGTGGGGCTAGCGAACACCGGGGAGCTGTTTTTT. Its protein is CASSVVGLANTGELFF.